Listed below are T cell receptor beta chains from one sample, sequenced in a study of tumor-infiltrating lymphocytes in glioblastoma multiforme. From the multiplex PCR reads, TCRdb called clonotypes with MiXCR, one entry per CDR3 protein. The sample shows about 32,000 distinct CDR3 sequences, approximately 66% of them seen only once. Sequenced sample: brain tumor tissue. These receptors originate from a male donor with glioblastoma. The conserved cysteine and the conserved F or W are not part of the CDR3 here. Each record gives: V gene, CDR3 length, J gene, CDR3 protein.

>TRBV10-3|13|TRBJ2-1
AISDGASGSNEQF
>TRBV2|14|TRBJ2-1
ASSENGPGVYNEQF
>TRBV20-1|9|TRBJ2-3
STHGTDTQY
>TRBV7-9|14|TRBJ1-3
ARSPLDGRSGNTIY
>TRBV10-2|10|TRBJ2-7
AGSESIEDRR
>TRBV20-1|11|TRBJ1-2
SARVGRGYGYT
>TRBV5-5|11|TRBJ1-2
ASNSGHHYDYT
>TRBV12-3/TRBV12-4|13|TRBJ2-1
AGSRLAGQDNEQF
>TRBV20-1|12|TRBJ2-5
SARPLAGTETQY
>TRBV11-2|13|TRBJ2-7
ASSRGGQGAHEQY
>TRBV4-1|17|TRBJ2-6
ASSLKSGQGMSGANVLT
>TRBV28|10|TRBJ2-7
ASSPPANEQY
>TRBV2|11|TRBJ1-2
ASRQQDGRGYT
>TRBV6-2/TRBV6-3|12|TRBJ2-5
ASRVVGNQGTQY
>TRBV5-1|12|TRBJ2-3
ASRVGWIADTQY
>TRBV29-1|10|TRBJ2-5
RVGDIGETQY
>TRBV29-1|11|TRBJ2-2
SVDSMNTGELF
>TRBV5-1|12|TRBJ2-3
ASESGGGSDTQY
>TRBV5-6|14|TRBJ2-2
ASSLNRAVNTGELF
>TRBV28|12|TRBJ2-6
ASLSPSGTNVQT
>TRBV11-2|13|TRBJ2-6
ASSLVLAGASVLT
>TRBV30|11|TRBJ1-6
AWSSQGDSPLH
>TRBV7-8|13|TRBJ1-2
ASSFTDRGRDGYT
>TRBV20-1|14|TRBJ2-1
SAGEVTEGIGNEQF
>TRBV10-3|8|TRBJ2-2
AVLAGELF
>TRBV20-1|10|TRBJ2-2
SEADVNRGAV
>TRBV11-2|13|TRBJ2-7
ASSLDPPGLNEQY
>TRBV4-1|14|TRBJ1-2
AGSQGRYRGNYGYT
>TRBV20-1|16|TRBJ2-1
SARDRMGSGFSYNEQF
>TRBV2|15|TRBJ1-5
ASSGDFISIGNQPQH
>TRBV29-1|13|TRBJ2-7
SVGIAGTGSYEQY
>TRBV20-1|14|TRBJ2-7
SARLKQGVLLGEQY
>TRBV11-2|15|TRBJ2-1
ASSLDLGLAGYNEQF
>TRBV4-2|12|TRBJ2-7
ASSLKVGIYEQY
>TRBV29-1|13|TRBJ2-1
SVVWGLAGLDEQF
>TRBV29-1|10|TRBJ2-1
SVETLAPTQF
>TRBV10-3|12|TRBJ1-1
AVSSQGMNIEAF
>TRBV6-6|10|TRBJ1-1
ASSPGGTEAF
>TRBV20-1|13|TRBJ2-2
SAGDSTTNTGELF
>TRBV4-1|11|TRBJ1-1
ASSPRDNTEAF
>TRBV12-3/TRBV12-4|10|TRBJ2-7
AWSFGEGEQY
>TRBV29-1|11|TRBJ2-3
SVESRRGDTQY
>TRBV10-3|13|TRBJ1-2
AISDVGGGGPGYT
>TRBV29-1|15|TRBJ2-1
SGTKRNSGIHRDEQF
>TRBV11-2|15|TRBJ2-7
ASSLERGASGRVEQY
>TRBV20-1|12|TRBJ2-1
SAFSRDSGNEQL
>TRBV7-9|16|TRBJ2-3
ASSLPLETWGDTDTQY
>TRBV6-5|14|TRBJ2-3
ASSYGGGQGTDTQY
>TRBV4-1|11|TRBJ2-3
ASRPGRGETQY
>TRBV10-3|15|TRBJ2-7
AVSEGFVGGRFYEQY
>TRBV4-1|17|TRBJ2-7
ASSQDFGLAGELSYEQY
>TRBV20-1|17|TRBJ2-4
SARDPGRGVLKAKNIQY
>TRBV4-2|18|TRBJ2-7
VSSQDLVRIAGGPTNEQY
>TRBV4-2|13|TRBJ2-1
ASSQSVDSYNEQF